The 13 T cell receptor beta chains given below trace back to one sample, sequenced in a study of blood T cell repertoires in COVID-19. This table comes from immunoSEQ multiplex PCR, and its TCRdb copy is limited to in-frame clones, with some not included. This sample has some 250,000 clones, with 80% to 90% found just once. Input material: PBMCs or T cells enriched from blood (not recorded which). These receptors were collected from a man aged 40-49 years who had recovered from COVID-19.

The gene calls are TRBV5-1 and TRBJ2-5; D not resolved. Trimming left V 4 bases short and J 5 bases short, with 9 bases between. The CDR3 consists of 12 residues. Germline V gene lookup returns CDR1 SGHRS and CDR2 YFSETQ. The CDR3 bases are TGCGCCAGCAGCCTGGATGCGGAGACCCAGTACTTC. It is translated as CASSLDAETQYF.

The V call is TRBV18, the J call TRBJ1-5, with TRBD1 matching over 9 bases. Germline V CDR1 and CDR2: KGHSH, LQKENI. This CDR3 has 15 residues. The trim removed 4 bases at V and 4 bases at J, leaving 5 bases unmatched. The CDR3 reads CASSQTDRGNQPQHF. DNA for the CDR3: TGTGCCAGCTCACAGACGGACAGGGGTAATCAGCCCCAGCATTTT.

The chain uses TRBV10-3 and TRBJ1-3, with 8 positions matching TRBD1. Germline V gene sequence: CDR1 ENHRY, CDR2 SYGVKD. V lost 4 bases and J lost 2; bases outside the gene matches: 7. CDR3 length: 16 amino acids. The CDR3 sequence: CAISGSTGVAGNTIYF. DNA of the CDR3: TGTGCCATCAGTGGCTCGACAGGGGTAGCTGGAAACACCATATATTTT.

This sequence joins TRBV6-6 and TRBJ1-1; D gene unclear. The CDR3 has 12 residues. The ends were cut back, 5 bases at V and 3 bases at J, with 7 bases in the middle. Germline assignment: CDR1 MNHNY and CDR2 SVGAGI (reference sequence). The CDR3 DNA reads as TGTGCCAGCAGTCTGCTAGACACTGAAGCTTTCTTT. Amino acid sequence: CASSLLDTEAFF.

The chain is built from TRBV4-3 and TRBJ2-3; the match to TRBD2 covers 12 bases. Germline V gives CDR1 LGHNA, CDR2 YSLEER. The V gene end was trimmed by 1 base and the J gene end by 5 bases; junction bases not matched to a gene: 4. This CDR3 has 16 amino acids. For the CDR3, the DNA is TGCGCCAGCAGCCAAGCGCGACTAGCGGGAGAAGATACGCAGTATTTT. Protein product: CASSQARLAGEDTQYF.

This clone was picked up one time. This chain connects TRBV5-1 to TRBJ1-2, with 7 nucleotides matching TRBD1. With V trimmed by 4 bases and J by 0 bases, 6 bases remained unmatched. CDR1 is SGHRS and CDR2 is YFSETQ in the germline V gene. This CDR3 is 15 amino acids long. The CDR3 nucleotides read TGCGCCAGCAGCGAAACAGGGGCTCCTAACTATGGCTACACCTTC. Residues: CASSETGAPNYGYTF.

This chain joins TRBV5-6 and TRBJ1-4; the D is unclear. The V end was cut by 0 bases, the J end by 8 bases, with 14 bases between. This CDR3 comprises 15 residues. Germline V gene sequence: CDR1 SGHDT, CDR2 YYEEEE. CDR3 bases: TGTGCCAGCAGCTTGGCTGGCAGGTCCCGGGAAAAACTGTTTTTT. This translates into CASSLAGRSREKLFF.

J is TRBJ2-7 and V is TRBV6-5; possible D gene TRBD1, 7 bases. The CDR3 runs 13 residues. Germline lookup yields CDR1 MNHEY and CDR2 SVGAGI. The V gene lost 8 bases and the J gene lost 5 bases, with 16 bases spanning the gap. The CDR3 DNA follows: TGTGCCAGCGCCGGAGGGGGCAGGAACGAGCAGTACTTC. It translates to CASAGGGRNEQYF.

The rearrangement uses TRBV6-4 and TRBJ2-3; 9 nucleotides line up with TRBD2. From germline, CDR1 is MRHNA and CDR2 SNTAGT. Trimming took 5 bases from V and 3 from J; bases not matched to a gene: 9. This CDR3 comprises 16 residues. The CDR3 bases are TGTGCCAGCAGTCAACAAGCGGGGGGAAGTACAGATACGCAGTATTTT. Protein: CASSQQAGGSTDTQYF.

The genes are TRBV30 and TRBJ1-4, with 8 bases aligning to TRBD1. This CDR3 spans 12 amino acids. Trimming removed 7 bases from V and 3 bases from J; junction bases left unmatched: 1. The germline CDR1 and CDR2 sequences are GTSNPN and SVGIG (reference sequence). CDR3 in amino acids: CASGGPNEKLFF. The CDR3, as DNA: TGTGCCTCAGGGGGCCCTAATGAAAAACTGTTTTTT.

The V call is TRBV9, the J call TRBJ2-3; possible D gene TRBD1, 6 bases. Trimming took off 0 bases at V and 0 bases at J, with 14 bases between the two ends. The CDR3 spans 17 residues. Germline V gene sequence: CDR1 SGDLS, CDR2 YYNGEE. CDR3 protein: CASSVATGQTSTDTQYF. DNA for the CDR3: TGTGCCAGCAGCGTAGCTACGGGACAAACTAGCACAGATACGCAGTATTTT.

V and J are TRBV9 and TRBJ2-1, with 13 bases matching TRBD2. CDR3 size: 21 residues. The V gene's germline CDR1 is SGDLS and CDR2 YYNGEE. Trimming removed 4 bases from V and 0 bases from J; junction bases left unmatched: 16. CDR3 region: CASSISTGTSGTLSSYNEQFF. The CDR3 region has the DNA TGTGCCAGCAGCATAAGTACAGGGACTAGCGGGACCCTAAGCTCCTACAATGAGCAGTTCTTC. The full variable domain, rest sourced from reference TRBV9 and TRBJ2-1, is DSGVTQTPKHLITATGQRVTLRCSPRSGDLSVYWYQQSLDQGLQFLIQYYNGEERAKGNILERFSAQQFPDLHSELNLSSLELGDSALYFCASSISTGTSGTLSSYNEQFFGPGTRLTVL.

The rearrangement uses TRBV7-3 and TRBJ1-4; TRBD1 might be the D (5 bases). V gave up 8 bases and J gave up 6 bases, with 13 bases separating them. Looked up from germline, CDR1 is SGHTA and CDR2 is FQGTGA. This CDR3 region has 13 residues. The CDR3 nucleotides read TGTGCCAGCCGGCCCAGGGATTATGAAAAACTGTTTTTT. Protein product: CASRPRDYEKLFF.